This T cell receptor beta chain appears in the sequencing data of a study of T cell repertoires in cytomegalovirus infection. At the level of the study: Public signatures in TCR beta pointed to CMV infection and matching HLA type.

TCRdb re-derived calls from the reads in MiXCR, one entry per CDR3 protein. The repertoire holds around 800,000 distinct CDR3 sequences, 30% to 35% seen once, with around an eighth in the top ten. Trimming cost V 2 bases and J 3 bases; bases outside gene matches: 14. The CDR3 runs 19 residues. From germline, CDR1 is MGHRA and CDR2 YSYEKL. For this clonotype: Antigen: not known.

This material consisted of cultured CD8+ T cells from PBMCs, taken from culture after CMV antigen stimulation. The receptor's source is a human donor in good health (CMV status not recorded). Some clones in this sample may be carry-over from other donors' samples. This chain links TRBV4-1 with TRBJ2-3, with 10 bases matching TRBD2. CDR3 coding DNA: TGCGCCAGCAGCCAACAAGCCCCCTTAGCGGGGGGAATGACAGATACGCAGTATTTT. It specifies CASSQQAPLAGGMTDTQYF.